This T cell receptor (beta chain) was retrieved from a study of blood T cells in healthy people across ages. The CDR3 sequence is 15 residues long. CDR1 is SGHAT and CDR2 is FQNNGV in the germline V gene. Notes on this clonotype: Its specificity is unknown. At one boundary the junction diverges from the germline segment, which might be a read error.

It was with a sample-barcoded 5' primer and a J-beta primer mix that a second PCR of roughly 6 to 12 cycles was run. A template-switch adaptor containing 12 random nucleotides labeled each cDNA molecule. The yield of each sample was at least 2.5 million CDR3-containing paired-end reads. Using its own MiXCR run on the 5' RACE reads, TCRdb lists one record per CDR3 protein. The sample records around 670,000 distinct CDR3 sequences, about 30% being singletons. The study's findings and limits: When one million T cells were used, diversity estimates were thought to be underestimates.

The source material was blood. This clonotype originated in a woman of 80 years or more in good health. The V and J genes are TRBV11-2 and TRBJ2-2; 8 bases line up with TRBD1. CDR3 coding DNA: TGTGCCAGCAGCTTAGCAGGGGGCGACACCGGGGAGCGGTTTTTT. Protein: CASSLAGGDTGERFF. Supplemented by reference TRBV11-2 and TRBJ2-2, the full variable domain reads EAGVAQSPRYKIIEKRQSVAFWCNPISGHATLYWYQQILGQGPKLLIQFQNNGVVDDSQLPKDRFSAERLKGVDSTLKIQPAKLEDSAVYLCASSLAGGDTGERFFGEGSRLTVL.